This T cell receptor beta chain was sequenced in a study of T cells in Graves' hyperthyroidism and ophthalmopathy. Study-wide points: Most thyroid clonotypes expanded above 0.001 appeared in blood too. A model of 13 V-J pairs discriminated ophthalmopathy from stable hyperthyroidism. Median prediction lead before ophthalmopathy onset was about 6.5 months with the model.

Regarding this clonotype: The antigen is not known. With a much larger clone just one base away, this may be a read error.

Amplification targeted TCR beta CDR3 regions from RNA transcripts. A set of HTBI primers served as the primers for a first-round RT-PCR of the TCR CDR3. MiXCR was run by TCRdb on the multiplex PCR reads, yielding one entry per CDR3 protein. The sample has over 650,000 distinct CDR3 sequences, around 15% seen once. V was pared by 10 bases and J by 7 bases, with 20 bases between. This CDR3 is 14 amino acids long. The V gene's germline CDR1 is MDHEN and CDR2 SYDVKM. Source material: blood. This TCR was recovered from a man between 18 and 35 years old with Graves' hyperthyroidism. The chain has TRBV28 and TRBJ2-1; D is possibly TRBD1 or TRBD2 (5 bases each). This CDR3 is CANSPLGESNEQFF. CDR3 DNA sequence: TGTGCCAACAGCCCGTTGGGGGAGTCTAATGAGCAGTTCTTC.